The clone carrying this TCR beta chain has a handful of counts. The antigen is unknown. CDR1 and CDR2 (germline): ENHRY, SYGVKD. This CDR3 spans 13 amino acids. The V gene lost 7 bases and the J gene lost 5 bases, with 9 bases spanning the gap. This record comes from a study of regulatory T cells in long-lasting Graves disease. Whole-study results and caveats: Those with persistent disease had in common more public clonotypes (around 2,500) than new patients (approximately 1,000). Persistent disease showed a preference for TRBV28, TRBJ1-2 and TRBJ2-5.

Library construction for TCR beta used iRepertoire HTBI primers and Arm-PCR of CDR3 regions. TCRdb reprocessed the multiplex PCR reads via MiXCR and lists one record per CDR3 protein. The sample shows around 320,000 distinct CDR3 sequences, roughly 17% of them seen only once. The time point: newly diagnosed GD, antithyroid drugs for less than 3 months. PBMC RNA served as the TCR library source. These data were likewise used in another study, on T cells in Graves' hyperthyroidism and ophthalmopathy. From that second work: Patients aged 18 to 65 with hyperthyroidism were newly diagnosed, with duration under 2 months.

The TCR comes from a man between 35 and 55 years old with Graves disease. V is TRBV10-3 and J is TRBJ1-6, with D possibly matching TRBD1 (5 bases). The material was peripheral blood mononuclear cells (PBMCs), obtained at new diagnosis, from a patient treated with antithyroid drugs. The DNA of the CDR3 is TGTGCCATCAATAGACAGCATAATTCACCCCTCCACTTT. Its translation is CAINRQHNSPLHF.